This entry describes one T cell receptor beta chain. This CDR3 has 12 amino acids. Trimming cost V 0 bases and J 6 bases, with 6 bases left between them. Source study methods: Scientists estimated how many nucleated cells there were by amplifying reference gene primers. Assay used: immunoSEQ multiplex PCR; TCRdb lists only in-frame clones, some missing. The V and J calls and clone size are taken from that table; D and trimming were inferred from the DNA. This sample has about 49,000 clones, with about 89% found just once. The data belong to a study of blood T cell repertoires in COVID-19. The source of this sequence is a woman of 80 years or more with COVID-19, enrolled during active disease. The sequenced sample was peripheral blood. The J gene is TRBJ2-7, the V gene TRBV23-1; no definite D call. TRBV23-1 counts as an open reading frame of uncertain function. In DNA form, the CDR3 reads TGCGCCAGCAGTCAATCTCGGGTCGAGCAGTACTTC. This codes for CASSQSRVEQYF.